This T cell receptor (beta chain) was observed in a study of T cell responses to AZD1222 COVID-19 vaccine. Overall study results and limits: Donors were chiefly white British, with a greater number of females, and clonal diversity was perhaps underestimated.

Clones were read by immunoSEQ multiplex PCR, and TCRdb kept only the in-frame ones, dropping some. This sample has approximately 79,000 clones, with approximately 88% found just once. Points on this clone: Its antigen is not known.

This TCR was recovered from an adult in good health. The sequenced sample was peripheral blood, obtained on day 0 of AZD1222 vaccination.

CDR3 region: CASSQDFAYGYTF. The CDR3 region has the DNA TGCGCCAGCAGCCAAGATTTCGCCTATGGCTACACCTTC. The chain uses TRBV4-1 and TRBJ1-2; the D is unclear. The CDR3 contains 13 residues. The V gene's germline CDR1 is MGHRA and CDR2 YSYEKL. V was clipped by 0 bases and J by 4 bases, with 6 bases between them.